This paragraph covers one TCR beta chain sequence. These data belong to a study of cytomegalovirus exposure and HLA in healthy donors. The germline gives CDR1 MGHRA, CDR2 YSYEKL. The V gene end was trimmed by 4 bases and the J gene end by 3 bases; junction bases not matched to a gene: 6. CDR3 length: 14 amino acids. Sequencing used immunoSEQ multiplex PCR; TCRdb keeps in-frame clones, though not all of them. The sample comprises 80,000 to 95,000 clones, roughly 95% of which are singletons, and about 1.3% rests with the top ten. This clonotype originated in a woman aged 18-35 years in good health and CMV-seronegative. This chain connects TRBV4-1 to TRBJ2-7, with 7 bases aligning to TRBD1. Sample: PBMCs. CDR3 coding DNA: TGCGCCAGCAGCCCATTGACAGGGCGCTACGAGCAGTACTTC. Its translation: CASSPLTGRYEQYF.